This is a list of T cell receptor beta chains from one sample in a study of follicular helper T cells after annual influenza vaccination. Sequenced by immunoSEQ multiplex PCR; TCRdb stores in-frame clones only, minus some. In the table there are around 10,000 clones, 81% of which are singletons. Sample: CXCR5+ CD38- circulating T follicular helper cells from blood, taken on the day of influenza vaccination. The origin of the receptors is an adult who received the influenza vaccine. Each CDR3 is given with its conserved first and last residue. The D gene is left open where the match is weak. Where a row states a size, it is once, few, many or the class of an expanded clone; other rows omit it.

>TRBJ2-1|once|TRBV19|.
TGTGCCAGTAGAAAACAGGACAGCTCCTACAATGAGCAGTTCTTC
CASRKQDSSYNEQFF
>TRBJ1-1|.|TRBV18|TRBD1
TGTGCCAGCTCACCACTGGGGACAGGGGGTCTGATGAACACTGAAGCTTTCTTT
CASSPLGTGGLMNTEAFF
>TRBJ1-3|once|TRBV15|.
TGTGCCACCAGCAGAGTAGGATCAAACTCTGGAAACACCATATATTTT
CATSRVGSNSGNTIYF
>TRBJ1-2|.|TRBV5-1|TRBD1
TGCGCCAGCAGCTTCACAGGGGTTGACTATGGCTACACCTTC
CASSFTGVDYGYTF
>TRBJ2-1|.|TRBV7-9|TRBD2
TGTGCCAGCAGCTTAGGGGTGACAGCGGGAGAGGACAATGAGCAGTTCTTC
CASSLGVTAGEDNEQFF
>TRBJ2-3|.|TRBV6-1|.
TGTGCCAGCAGTGAAGCCGGTGACAGCACAGATACGCAGTATTTT
CASSEAGDSTDTQYF
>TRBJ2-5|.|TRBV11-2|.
TGTGCCAGCAGCCCGCGTCTGTTACTTGGAGAGACCCAGTACTTC
CASSPRLLLGETQYF
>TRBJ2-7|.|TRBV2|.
TGTGCCAGCAGTGGGCAATACGAGCAGTACTTC
CASSGQYEQYF
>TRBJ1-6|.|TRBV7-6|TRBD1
TGTGCCAGCAGCCCCGGAGACAGGGGTTCACCCCTCCACTTT
CASSPGDRGSPLHF
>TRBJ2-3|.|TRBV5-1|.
TGCGCCAGCAGCCCTACGCCCGGCACAGATACGCAGTATTTT
CASSPTPGTDTQYF
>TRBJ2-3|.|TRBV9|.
TGTGCCAGCAGCGAGGGTGACAGCCGCACAGATACGCAGTATTTT
CASSEGDSRTDTQYF
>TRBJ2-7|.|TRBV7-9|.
TGTGCCAGCAGCTTAACGGGGAGCTCCTACGAGCAGTACTTC
CASSLTGSSYEQYF
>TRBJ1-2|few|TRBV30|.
TGTGCCTGGTTCAGGTTGGAAAATGGCTACACCTTC
CAWFRLENGYTF
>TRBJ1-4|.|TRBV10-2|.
TGCGCCAGCAGAGCTCAGGATAGACTGTTTTTT
CASRAQDRLFF
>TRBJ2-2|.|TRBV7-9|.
TGTGCCAGCAGCCAGGACGGGGCCGGGGAGCTGTTTTTT
CASSQDGAGELFF
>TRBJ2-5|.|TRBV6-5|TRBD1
TGTGCCAGCAGTGACAGGGGGCTTGGAGAGACCCAGTACTTC
CASSDRGLGETQYF
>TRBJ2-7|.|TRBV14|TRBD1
TGTGCCAGCAGCCATAGGGGACAGGGGGCGCGCGAGCAGTACTTC
CASSHRGQGAREQYF
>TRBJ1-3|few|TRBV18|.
TGTGCCAGCTCAGCGCCGGCGGGGGGTACTGGAAACACCATATATTTT
CASSAPAGGTGNTIYF
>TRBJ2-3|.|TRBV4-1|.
TGCGCCAGCAGCCAACTGGGGCTGAGCACAGATACGCAGTATTTT
CASSQLGLSTDTQYF
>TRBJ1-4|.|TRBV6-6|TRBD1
TGTGCCAGCAGTGACAGGGGGCGGGGGAATGAAAAACTGTTTTTT
CASSDRGRGNEKLFF
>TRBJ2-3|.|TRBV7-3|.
TGTGCCAGCAGCTTGACTAGATCAGATACGCAGTATTTT
CASSLTRSDTQYF
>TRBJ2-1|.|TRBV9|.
TGTGCCAGCAGCTTTCCCCCCCGTAGCAATGAGCAGTTCTTC
CASSFPPRSNEQFF
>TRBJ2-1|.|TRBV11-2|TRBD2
TGTGCCAGCAGGCCAACCGGGACTAGCGGCTCCTACAATGAGCAGTTCTTC
CASRPTGTSGSYNEQFF
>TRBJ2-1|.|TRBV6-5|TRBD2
TGTGCCAGCAGGCCGCCGGGGACTAGTATTAGGGTCTTC
CASRPPGTSIRVF
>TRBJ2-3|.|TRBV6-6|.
TGTGCCAGCAGTTATAGGGACTCGGGAGATACGCAGTATTTT
CASSYRDSGDTQYF
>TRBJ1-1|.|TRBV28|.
TGTGCCAGCAGGTCGACAGTAAACACTGAAGCTTTCTTT
CASRSTVNTEAFF
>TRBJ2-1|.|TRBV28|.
TGTGCCAGCACGATCGGGCTAGCGTCCATGAGCTCCTACAATGAGCAGTTCTTC
CASTIGLASMSSYNEQFF
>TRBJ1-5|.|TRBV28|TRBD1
TGTGCCAGCAGGTACCGGGACAGGGATTCTCGCAATCAGCCCCAGCATTTT
CASRYRDRDSRNQPQHF
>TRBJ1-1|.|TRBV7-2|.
TGTGCCAGCAGCCCAACCAGGGCGAACACTGAAGCTTTCTTT
CASSPTRANTEAFF
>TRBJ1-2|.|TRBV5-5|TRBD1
TGTGCCAGCAGCTTGGCCCATGACAGGGTAGAATATGGCTACACCTTC
CASSLAHDRVEYGYTF
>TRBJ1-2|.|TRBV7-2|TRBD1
TGTGCCAGCAGCCCCGGACAGGGTCAATACTACACCTTC
CASSPGQGQYYTF
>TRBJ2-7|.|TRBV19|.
TGTGCCAGTAGCGAAAGCATTCCCTCGGGGGCGCGCGAGCAGTACTTC
CASSESIPSGAREQYF
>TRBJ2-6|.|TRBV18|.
TGTGCCAGCTCACAGAGCTCTGGGGCCAACGTCCTGACTTTC
CASSQSSGANVLTF